At least ten counts were recorded for the clone carrying this TCR beta chain. These data come from a study of blood T cell repertoires in COVID-19. Using immunoSEQ multiplex PCR, the repertoire was profiled, and TCRdb retains in-frame clones only, with some absent. The sample contains about 150,000 clones, around 83% of which appear only once. The CDR3 has 14 residues. Trimming took 6 bases from V and 6 from J, leaving 15 bases between them. Germline lookup yields CDR1 MNHEY and CDR2 SVGAGI. This TCR came from a man over 45 with active or convalescent COVID-19. V gene TRBV6-5 combines with J gene TRBJ1-5, with D maybe TRBD1 (6 bases). The sequenced sample consisted of peripheral blood. CDR3 residues: CASRTQQGSQPQHF. The CDR3 DNA follows: TGTGCCAGCAGAACACAACAGGGTAGTCAGCCCCAGCATTTT.